This T cell receptor (beta chain) emerged from a study of blood T cell repertoires in COVID-19. The repertoire was sequenced with immunoSEQ multiplex PCR; TCRdb's copy has only in-frame clones and lacks some. The table has about 220,000 clones, approximately 85% seen once. The CDR3 is 13 residues long. Trimming removed 0 bases at V and 8 bases at J, with 10 bases between. Per the germline V gene, CDR1 is LGHNT and CDR2 is FRNRAP. The rearrangement links TRBV12-5 to TRBJ1-2; a possible D gene is TRBD1 (6 bases). The receptor's source is a woman in her 70s with COVID-19, enrolled during active disease. The sample was peripheral blood. CDR3 sequence reads: CASGLVTGFGYTF. CDR3 bases: TGTGCTAGTGGTTTGGTCACAGGGTTCGGCTACACCTTC.